This T cell receptor beta chain was found in a study of read filtering for tumor transcriptome and immune sequencing. Study background: By R-ISS, stages I, II and III held about 8, 16 and 7 patients.

The CDR3 is made up of 15 amino acids. V was pared by 5 bases and J by 7 bases, with 18 bases between. In germline, CDR1 is MDHEN, CDR2 SYDVKM. This clonotype showed up many times. From roughly 0.4 ug of RNA, a library with molecular barcoded alpha/delta and beta/gamma adaptors was made. TCRdb re-called the reads with MiXCR, one entry per CDR3 protein. The top ten hold roughly 10% of the sample, which has 85,000 to 100,000 distinct CDR3 sequences, around a fifth seen once. Sequencing input: a population of CD138-negative cells sorted from bone marrow. The sequence derives from a donor over 35 with multiple myeloma. This sequence joins TRBV28 and TRBJ2-1, with D perhaps being TRBD1 or TRBD2 (5 bases each). CDR3 amino acids: CASSTRYGARNEQFF. The CDR3 DNA is TGTGCCAGCAGTACCCGATACGGGGCGAGGAATGAGCAGTTCTTC. Variable domain in full (rest from reference TRBV28 and TRBJ2-1): DVKVTQSSRYLVKRTGEKVFLECVQDMDHENMFWYRQDPGLGLRLIYFSYDVKMKEKGDIPEGYSVSREKKERFSLILESASTNQTSMYLCASSTRYGARNEQFFGPGTRLTVL.